The source of this T cell receptor (beta chain) is a study of T-cell reconstitution after alpha-beta-depleted transplantation in children. Study results and caveats: When one year had passed after transplant, most T-cell counts and diversity came from newly produced T cells. High day-60 TCRbeta diversity in some patients came from surviving recipient T cells and thymic progenitors. Expanded graft clones numbering several hundred reportedly gave rise to alpha-beta T cells about two months after transplant.

The authors prepared the TCRbeta library with unique molecular identifiers. TCRdb re-analysed the PCR reads in MiXCR, keeping a single row per CDR3 protein. In the table there are approximately 130,000 distinct CDR3 sequences, about 9.9% of which are singletons. This CDR3 contains 15 residues. Germline V gene data show CDR1 as SGHKS and CDR2 as YYEKEE (reference sequence). V lost 3 bases, J lost 4 bases, and 14 bases lay in between. Of note for this clonotype: What it binds is unknown.

The J gene is TRBJ1-5, the V gene TRBV5-5; possibly TRBD1 for D (6 bases). Sequences were derived from PBMCs, mostly from graft donor cells, sampled 180 days after TCRalphabeta/CD19-depleted stem cell transplant. This clonotype was sampled from a girl in the first two years of life who had a stem cell transplant for combined immunodeficiency, so the T cells may come from the graft donor. CDR3 loop: CASSWGTGRNQPQHF. The CDR3 bases are TGTGCCAGCAGCTGGGGAACAGGGCGTAATCAGCCCCAGCATTTT. The full variable domain, with the rest looked up from reference TRBV5-5 and TRBJ1-5, is DAGVTQSPTHLIKTRGQQVTLRCSPISGHKSVSWYQQVLGQGPQFIFQYYEKEERGRGNFPDRFSARQFPNYSSELNVNALLLGDSALYLCASSWGTGRNQPQHFGDGTRLSIL.